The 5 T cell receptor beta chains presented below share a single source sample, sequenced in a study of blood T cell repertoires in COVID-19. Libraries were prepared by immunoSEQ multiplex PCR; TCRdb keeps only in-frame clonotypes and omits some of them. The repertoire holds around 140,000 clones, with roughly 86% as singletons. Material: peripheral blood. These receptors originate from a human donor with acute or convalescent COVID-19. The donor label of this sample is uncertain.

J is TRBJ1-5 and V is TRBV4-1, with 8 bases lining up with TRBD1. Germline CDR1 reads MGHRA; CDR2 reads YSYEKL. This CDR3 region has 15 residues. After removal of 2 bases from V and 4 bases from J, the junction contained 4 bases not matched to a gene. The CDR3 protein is CASSQSGQANQPQHF. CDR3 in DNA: TGCGCCAGCAGCCAATCGGGACAGGCGAATCAGCCCCAGCATTTT.

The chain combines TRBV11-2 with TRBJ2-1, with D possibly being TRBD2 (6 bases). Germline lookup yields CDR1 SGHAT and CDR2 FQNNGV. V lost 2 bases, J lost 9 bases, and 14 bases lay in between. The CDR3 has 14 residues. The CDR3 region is CASSLLAREVEQFF. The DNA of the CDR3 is TGTGCCAGCAGCTTACTAGCGAGGGAAGTTGAGCAGTTCTTC.

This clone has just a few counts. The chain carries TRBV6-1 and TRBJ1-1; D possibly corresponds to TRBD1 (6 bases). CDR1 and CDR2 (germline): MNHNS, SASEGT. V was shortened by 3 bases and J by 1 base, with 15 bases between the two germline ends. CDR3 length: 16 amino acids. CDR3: CASSDRFRGQNTEAFF. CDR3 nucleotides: TGTGCCAGCAGTGATAGATTCAGGGGACAGAACACTGAAGCTTTCTTT.

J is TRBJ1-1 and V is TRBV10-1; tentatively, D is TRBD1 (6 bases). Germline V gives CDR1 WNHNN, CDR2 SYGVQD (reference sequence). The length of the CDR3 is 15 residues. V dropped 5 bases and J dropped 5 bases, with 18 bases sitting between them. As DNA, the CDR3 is TGCGCCAGCAGTCAAACTTCGACAGGTCGGACTGAAGCTTTCTTT. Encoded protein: CASSQTSTGRTEAFF.

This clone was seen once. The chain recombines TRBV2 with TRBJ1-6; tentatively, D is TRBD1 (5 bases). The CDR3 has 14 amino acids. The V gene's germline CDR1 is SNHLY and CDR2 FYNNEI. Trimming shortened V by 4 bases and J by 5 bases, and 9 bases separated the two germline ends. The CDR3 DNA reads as TGTGCCAGCAGTGTTTCCAGGGATAATTCACCCCTCCACTTT. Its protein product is CASSVSRDNSPLHF.